This T cell receptor (beta chain) was retrieved from a study of shared clonotypes between healthy human individuals. Findings and limits, study-wide: What rarefaction showed was incomplete sorted-subset sequencing despite large depth.

Points on this clone: Its target is not known.

Memory CD4+ cells were the fraction left after CD45RA+ naive selection. The sorted-subset replicate PCRs were given around 190 ng DNA, which is tens of thousands of T cell genomes. The data were produced by immunoSEQ multiplex PCR, yet TCRdb's version contains in-frame clones alone and is incomplete. The top ten hold 0.1% to 0.15% of the sample, which has 2 million to 2.5 million clones, approximately 94% seen once. The specimen sequenced was naive CD4+ T cells sorted from blood. Noted subset: CD45RA+ positively selected. The origin of this receptor is a man aged 18 to 29 in good health.

The CDR3 loop reads CASTYRTGYDSPLHF. The CDR3 DNA is TGTGCCAGCACATACCGGACAGGGTATGATTCACCCCTCCACTTT. The chain combines TRBV2 with TRBJ1-6; 8 bases map to TRBD1. V lost 7 bases, J lost 8 bases, and 10 bases stayed unmatched. CDR3 size: 15 residues. The V gene's germline CDR1 is SNHLY and CDR2 FYNNEI.